The sample holds many counts of the clone carrying this T cell receptor (beta chain). Its antigen remains unidentified. The missing CDR3 end, 3 residues past where the read stops, is filled in from the germline J gene. The data derive from a study of T cell clonality in common variable immunodeficiency. General study results and limits: Common variable immunodeficiency TCR beta sequences reportedly had fewer deletions and N-nucleotide insertions.

Germline CDR1 reads SGDLS; CDR2 reads YYNGEE. With V trimmed by 4 bases and J by 2 bases, 11 bases remained unmatched. This CDR3 is 16 amino acids long. Using immunoSEQ multiplex PCR, the repertoire was profiled, and TCRdb retains in-frame clones only, with some absent. The record shows more than 65,000 clones for this sample, with no singletons present. Material: peripheral blood mononuclear cells. The rearrangement uses TRBV9 and TRBJ2-5; 7 bases agree with TRBD1. The receptor was derived from a person aged 18-70 years in good health. The CDR3 sequence: CASSSSGGQLQETQYF. CDR3 DNA, as far as it was read: TGTGCCAGCAGCTCTAGTGGGGGACAGCTACAAGAGACC.